This T cell receptor (beta chain) came from a study of cytotoxic CD8 clonotypes in ibrutinib-treated CLL. General study points: Rising at ibrutinib response, clonality subsequently fell back toward baseline at progression.

In this sample, this clone turned up once. Its specificity is not known. Assay used: immunoSEQ multiplex PCR; TCRdb lists only in-frame clones, some missing. The repertoire consists of approximately 170,000 clones, with 88% occurring once and the leading ten covering approximately 2.9%. The TCR comes from a human donor with chronic lymphocytic leukemia. The sequencing here drew on PBMCs, taken at disease progression, from a patient treated with ibrutinib.

The CDR3, as DNA: TGTGCCAGTTCGCCGGCCTACGAGCAGTACTTC. This codes for CASSPAYEQYF. The V gene is TRBV6-1, the J gene TRBJ2-7; D unresolved. The V and J ends lost 9 bases and 2 bases respectively, with 8 bases between them. The germline gives CDR1 MNHNS, CDR2 SASEGT. The CDR3 covers 11 residues.